The 24 T cell receptor beta chains in this list originate from one sample, sequenced in a study of CD8+ T cells in alopecia areata (dated by TCRdb to 2016 to 2018). Per the publication, the time point label means: around 26 weeks on oral tofacitinib. The label giving this sample's treatment or condition can be read as: oral pan-JAK inhibitor, 5-10 mg twice daily. To prepare the library, the immunoSEQ multiplex PCR assay was applied. For TCR sequencing, RNA was extracted from every sample and reverse transcribed into cDNA to serve as template. This immuneACCESS table, as held by TCRdb, lists in-frame sequences with V and J called but not all clones. Of the missing ones, under half trace to an unresolved V gene in checked studies; the others have no known cause. Present in this sample are over 150,000 clones, around 60% of which were seen just once. The ten biggest clones cover approximately 15% of the sample.

This specimen consisted of CD4+ T cells sorted from blood, obtained at week 24, from a patient treated with tofacitinib. Receptors originate from a human donor with alopecia areata.

V usage is TRBV29-1 and J usage is TRBJ2-3; D is tentatively TRBD1 or TRBD2 (5 bases each). CDR1 and CDR2 (germline): SQVTM, ANQGSEA. CDR3 length: 13 amino acids. V lost 5 bases, J lost 1 base, and 10 bases lay in between. CDR3 in amino acids: CSVRRGGTDTQYF. CDR3 coding DNA: TGCAGCGTTAGGAGAGGGGGCACAGATACGCAGTATTTT.

Concerning this clone: Other nucleotide sequences from this sample produce the same CDR3. The chain uses TRBV15 and TRBJ2-1, with D possibly called TRBD1 or TRBD2 (6 bases each). CDR1 is LNHNV and CDR2 is YYDKDF in the germline V gene (reference sequence). The CDR3 covers 15 residues. V was clipped by 0 bases and J by 4 bases, with 10 bases between them. The CDR3: CATSRDQGTYNEQFF. CDR3 nucleotides: TGTGCCACCAGCAGAGATCAGGGGACTTACAATGAGCAGTTCTTC. The full variable domain, completed using reference TRBV15 and TRBJ2-1, is DAMVIQNPRYQVTQFGKPVTLSCSQTLNHNVMYWYQQKSSQAPKLLFHYYDKDFNNEADTPDNFQSRRPNTSFCFLDIRSPGLGDTAMYLCATSRDQGTYNEQFFGPGTRLTVL.

The rearrangement links TRBV9 to TRBJ2-2; D is tentatively TRBD1 or TRBD2 (6 bases each). V shed 2 bases and J shed 2 bases, with 13 bases lying between them. Germline V gene data show CDR1 as SGDLS and CDR2 as YYNGEE. The CDR3 is made up of 16 amino acids. CDR3 sequence (DNA): TGTGCCAGCAGCGTTGAACAGGGAGGAAACACCGGGGAGCTGTTTTTT. Translation: CASSVEQGGNTGELFF. The full variable domain, completed using reference TRBV9 and TRBJ2-2, is DSGVTQTPKHLITATGQRVTLRCSPRSGDLSVYWYQQSLDQGLQFLIQYYNGEERAKGNILERFSAQQFPDLHSELNLSSLELGDSALYFCASSVEQGGNTGELFFGEGSRLTVL.

This clone was recorded a few times. Sequence at one end of the junction differs from germline and may be a read error. CDR3 sequence reads: CSVEGAGGGTDTQYF. CDR3 DNA sequence: TGCAGCGTCGAAGGAGCGGGGGGGGGCACAGATACGCAGTATTTT. This chain joins TRBV29-1 and TRBJ2-3; 10 nucleotides align to TRBD2. The CDR3 loop spans 15 amino acids. CDR1 is SQVTM and CDR2 is ANQGSEA in the germline V gene.

V gene TRBV29-1 combines with J gene TRBJ2-5; possible D gene TRBD1, 5 bases. CDR1 SQVTM and CDR2 ANQGSEA come from the germline V gene. V was pared by 4 bases and J by 1 base, with 10 bases between. The CDR3 totals 13 residues. This chain's CDR3 is CSVVGLLQETQYF. For the CDR3, the DNA is TGCAGCGTTGTGGGGCTACTCCAAGAGACCCAGTACTTC. Based on the CDR3 plus reference TRBV29-1 and TRBJ2-5, the full variable domain is SAVISQKPSRDICQRGTSLTIQCQVDSQVTMMFWYRQQPGQSLTLIATANQGSEATYESGFVIDKFPISRPNLTFSTLTVSNMSPEDSSIYLCSVVGLLQETQYFGPGTRLLVL.

V and J are TRBV30 and TRBJ1-4, with a weak D call TRBD1 (5 bases). Trimming removed 3 bases at V and 0 bases at J, with 11 bases between. CDR1 and CDR2 from the germline V gene are GTSNPN and SVGIG (reference sequence). This CDR3 contains 15 residues. CDR3: CAWRGTGPTNEKLFF. The CDR3 DNA follows: TGTGCCTGGAGAGGGACCGGTCCAACTAATGAAAAACTGTTTTTT.

This chain joins TRBV29-1 and TRBJ1-2; 9 nucleotides agree with TRBD1. There are 11 residues in the CDR3. Germline V gene lookup returns CDR1 SQVTM and CDR2 ANQGSEA. V shed 6 bases and J 8 bases; nucleotides not matched to a gene: 4. CDR3 sequence reads: CSVGDREGYTF. CDR3 coding DNA: TGCAGCGTCGGGGACAGGGAAGGCTACACCTTC.

This clone was seen a handful of times. The rearrangement links TRBV27 to TRBJ2-3; D may match TRBD1 or TRBD2 (5 bases each). The ends were cut back, 7 bases at V and 0 bases at J, with 11 bases in the middle. Germline V gene lookup returns CDR1 MNHEY and CDR2 SMNVEV (reference sequence). There are 14 residues in the CDR3. Here the CDR3 reads CASIPRDSTDTQYF. DNA for the CDR3: TGTGCCAGCATCCCGAGGGACAGCACAGATACGCAGTATTTT.

This chain links TRBV5-1 with TRBJ1-5; D remains unclear. Per the germline V gene, CDR1 is SGHRS and CDR2 is YFSETQ. V was pared by 0 bases and J by 4 bases, with 5 bases between. The CDR3 extends over 13 amino acids. The CDR3 reads CASSLGRNQPQHF. As DNA, the CDR3 is TGCGCCAGCAGCTTGGGCAGGAATCAGCCCCAGCATTTT. Full variable domain (outside the CDR3, taken from reference TRBV5-1 and TRBJ1-5): KAGVTQTPRYLIKTRGQQVTLSCSPISGHRSVSWYQQTPGQGLQFLFEYFSETQRNKGNFPGRFSGRQFSNSRSEMNVSTLELGDSALYLCASSLGRNQPQHFGDGTRLSIL.

The chain employs TRBV30 and TRBJ2-7; the D gene could be TRBD1 or TRBD2 (5 bases each). The CDR3 is made up of 13 amino acids. The V gene's germline CDR1 is GTSNPN and CDR2 SVGIG (reference sequence). Trimming removed 0 bases from V and 6 bases from J, with 12 bases in between. CDR3 sequence (DNA): TGTGCCTGGAGTGTACCGGGGCCGTCCGAGCAGTACTTC. Its protein is CAWSVPGPSEQYF.

This clone has only a few counts. CDR3: CARGLQGRSSYEQYF. CDR3 bases: TGTGCCAGAGGGCTACAGGGGAGATCCTCCTACGAGCAGTACTTC. This chain connects TRBV2 to TRBJ2-7; 7 nucleotides match TRBD1. Germline CDR1 SNHLY, CDR2 FYNNEI. The CDR3 runs to 15 residues. J gave up 0 bases and V 9 bases, and 11 bases lay outside the gene matches. The whole variable domain, remainder taken from reference TRBV2 and TRBJ2-7, is EPEVTQTPSHQVTQMGQEVILRCVPISNHLYFYWYRQILGQKVEFLVSFYNNEISEKSEIFDDQFSVERPDGSNFTLKIRSTKLEDSAMYFCARGLQGRSSYEQYFGPGTRLTVT.

V and J are TRBV5-6 and TRBJ2-5; tentatively, D is TRBD1 (6 bases). The length of the CDR3 is 13 residues. The V end lost 4 bases, the J end lost 3 bases, and 10 bases lay between the germline ends. Germline V CDR1 and CDR2: SGHDT, YYEEEE. This CDR3 is CASSLRGEETQYF. The CDR3 nucleotides read TGTGCCAGCAGCCTCAGGGGAGAAGAGACCCAGTACTTC.

Notes on this clone: The same CDR3 is also encoded by other DNA sequences in this sample. The gene calls are TRBV29-1 and TRBJ1-5, with 8 bases aligning to TRBD1. J gave up 4 bases and V 4 bases, and 3 bases lay outside the gene matches. The CDR3 spans 13 residues. Germline V gene data show CDR1 as SQVTM and CDR2 as ANQGSEA. Here the CDR3 reads CSVAGGGNQPQHF. For the CDR3, the DNA is TGCAGCGTTGCAGGGGGCGGAAATCAGCCCCAGCATTTT.

Note on this clone: This sample also contains other DNA sequences that code for the same CDR3. This chain uses TRBV20-1 with TRBJ2-7; D may be TRBD1 or TRBD2 (5 bases each). Trimming cost V 6 bases and J 5 bases, with 11 bases left between them. This CDR3 spans 11 amino acids. Germline assignment: CDR1 DFQATT and CDR2 SNEGSKA (reference sequence). Here the CDR3 DNA reads TGCAGTGCCAGCAGGGACCACGAGCAGTACTTC. As protein: CSASRDHEQYF.

The chain joins TRBV29-1 to TRBJ1-2, with a tentative D call TRBD1 (6 bases). Germline CDR1 SQVTM, CDR2 ANQGSEA. Trimming shortened V by 6 bases and J by 4 bases, and 12 bases separated the two germline ends. The CDR3 spans 12 residues. The CDR3 reads CSVEGESYGYTF. The CDR3 bases are TGCAGCGTAGAGGGGGAATCCTATGGCTACACCTTC.

The gene calls are TRBV5-5 and TRBJ2-2, with D hard to call. This CDR3 contains 12 residues. The V gene's germline CDR1 is SGHKS and CDR2 YYEKEE (reference sequence). Trimming pared 4 bases from V and 6 bases from J, leaving 7 bases between. This CDR3 reads CASSRVAGELFF. The CDR3 DNA sequence: TGTGCCAGCAGCCGAGTGGCCGGGGAGCTGTTTTTT. Based on the CDR3 plus reference TRBV5-5 and TRBJ2-2, the full variable domain is DAGVTQSPTHLIKTRGQQVTLRCSPISGHKSVSWYQQVLGQGPQFIFQYYEKEERGRGNFPDRFSARQFPNYSSELNVNALLLGDSALYLCASSRVAGELFFGEGSRLTVL.

As to this clone: An end of the junction differs from the germline gene, which may be a read error. The chain couples TRBV27 to TRBJ1-2; D gene unclear. The CDR3 runs to 13 residues. Germline CDR1 and CDR2: MNHEY and SMNVEV (reference sequence). The CDR3: CASSLSGRRYLAF. CDR3 DNA: TGTGCCAGCAGTTTATCGGGGAGGAGGTATTTGGCGTTC.

Only one count was recorded for this clone. The V and J genes are TRBV11-2 and TRBJ1-2; 10 bases fit TRBD1. Germline CDR1 reads SGHAT; CDR2 reads FQNNGV. V lost 7 bases and J lost 5; bases outside the gene matches: 16. The length of the CDR3 is 17 residues. The CDR3 protein is CASTSLSHRDRGYGYTF. CDR3 in DNA: TGTGCCAGCACTAGCCTTTCACACCGGGACAGGGGTTATGGCTACACCTTC.

The V call is TRBV30, the J call TRBJ1-1; weak D call: TRBD1 (6 bases). Germline V lookup: CDR1 GTSNPN, CDR2 SVGIG (reference sequence). The CDR3 has 10 residues. The V and J ends lost 2 bases and 11 bases respectively, with 9 bases between them. CDR3 sequence (DNA): TGTGCCTGGAGTAGGGGGGCCGCTTTCTTT. It translates to CAWSRGAAFF. The full variable domain, rest sourced from reference TRBV30 and TRBJ1-1, is SQTIHQWPATLVQPVGSPLSLECTVEGTSNPNLYWYRQAAGRGLQLLFYSVGIGQISSEVPQNLSASRPQDRQFILSSKKLLLSDSGFYLCAWSRGAAFFGQGTRLTVV.

The chain recombines TRBV7-9 with TRBJ2-2, with D unclear. The CDR3 has 14 amino acids. Between the trimmed V and J ends, which lost 0 bases and 5 bases, there was a span of 7 bases. From germline, CDR1 is SEHNR and CDR2 FQNEAQ (reference sequence). The CDR3 here is CASSLAGITGELFF. In DNA form, the CDR3 reads TGTGCCAGCAGCTTAGCGGGGATAACCGGGGAGCTGTTTTTT. The variable domain in full, with the rest retrieved from reference TRBV7-9 and TRBJ2-2, is DTGVSQNPRHKITKRGQNVTFRCDPISEHNRLYWYRQTLGQGPEFLTYFQNEAQLEKSRLLSDRFSAERPKGSFSTLEIQRTEQGDSAMYLCASSLAGITGELFFGEGSRLTVL.

The sample holds many counts of this clone. The chain carries TRBV5-4 and TRBJ2-5, with no clear D. The V gene's germline CDR1 is SGHNT and CDR2 YYREEE (reference sequence). The CDR3 runs to 13 residues. The ends were cut back, 4 bases at V and 2 bases at J, with 9 bases in the middle. CDR3 protein: CASSPNLQETQYF. DNA for the CDR3: TGTGCCAGCAGCCCAAACTTGCAAGAGACCCAGTACTTC.

This chain links TRBV4-1 with TRBJ2-2; D is ambiguous. The CDR3 covers 12 residues. CDR1 MGHRA and CDR2 YSYEKL come from the germline V gene. The germline V and J ends were trimmed by 1 base and 7 bases, with 4 bases remaining between them. This CDR3 is CASSQALGELFF. The CDR3 coding sequence is TGCGCCAGCAGCCAAGCTCTCGGGGAGCTGTTTTTT.

This chain joins TRBV29-1 and TRBJ2-5; D ambiguous. This CDR3 contains 11 residues. Per germline, CDR1 SQVTM and CDR2 ANQGSEA. V lost 5 bases and J 4 bases, leaving 8 bases between the germline ends. The CDR3 here is CSVWVGETQYF. DNA of the CDR3: TGCAGCGTTTGGGTGGGAGAGACCCAGTACTTC. The full variable domain, rest sourced from reference TRBV29-1 and TRBJ2-5, is SAVISQKPSRDICQRGTSLTIQCQVDSQVTMMFWYRQQPGQSLTLIATANQGSEATYESGFVIDKFPISRPNLTFSTLTVSNMSPEDSSIYLCSVWVGETQYFGPGTRLLVL.

This rearrangement joins TRBV5-6 to TRBJ1-5; D unclear. Deletions cut 6 bases from V and 1 base from J, with 14 bases between. Per germline, CDR1 SGHDT and CDR2 YYEEEE. The CDR3 is 15 residues long. The CDR3 sequence is CASTTMTPSNQPQHF. The CDR3 region has the DNA TGTGCCAGCACCACAATGACACCAAGCAATCAGCCCCAGCATTTT. Combining the CDR3 with reference TRBV5-6 and TRBJ1-5 gives the whole variable domain DAGVTQSPTHLIKTRGQQVTLRCSPKSGHDTVSWYQQALGQGPQFIFQYYEEEERQRGNFPDRFSGHQFPNYSSELNVNALLLGDSALYLCASTTMTPSNQPQHFGDGTRLSIL.